These 8 T cell receptor beta chains came from one sample sequenced in a study of shared clonotypes between healthy human individuals. Data came from immunoSEQ multiplex PCR; TCRdb stores just in-frame clones and leaves some out. The table lists about half a million clones, over 70% of them singletons, with about 13% in the top ten. The sample comprised PBMCs. The receptors come from a woman in her 40s in good health. Some clones in this sample may be carry-over from other donors' samples.

The chain has TRBV11-2 and TRBJ2-7; the match to TRBD2 covers 16 bases. J gave up 1 base and V 5 bases, and 5 bases lay outside the gene matches. The CDR3 runs 17 residues. Germline V gives CDR1 SGHAT, CDR2 FQNNGV. The CDR3 DNA sequence: TGTGCCAGCAGCACCGGGACTAGCGGGAGGGGATCCTACGAGCAGTACTTC. It codes for CASSTGTSGRGSYEQYF.

This clone has only a few counts. This likely traces to a read error, being one base from a far larger clone. V gene TRBV18 combines with J gene TRBJ1-1, with D perhaps matching TRBD1 (6 bases). The V and J ends lost 1 base and 3 bases respectively, with 6 bases between them. Germline V gene sequence: CDR1 KGHSH, CDR2 LQKENI. The CDR3 sequence is 13 residues long. Here the CDR3 reads CASSPRTDTEAFF. The DNA for the CDR3 is TGTGCCAGCTCACCACGGACAGACACTGAAGCTTTCTTT.

The V call is TRBV28, the J call TRBJ1-2, with 7 bases identical to TRBD1. The CDR3 extends over 15 amino acids. Trimming removed 5 bases from V and 3 bases from J; junction bases left unmatched: 9. Germline CDR1 is MDHEN and CDR2 is SYDVKM. As DNA, the CDR3 is TGTGCCAGCAGTCCGGTCGACAGGGCCTACTATGGCTACACCTTC. This sequence encodes CASSPVDRAYYGYTF.

The chain has TRBV28 and TRBJ1-5, with D unclear. This CDR3 contains 13 residues. Germline V gene lookup returns CDR1 MDHEN and CDR2 SYDVKM. The V end was cut by 3 bases, the J end by 6 bases, with 9 bases between. This chain's CDR3 is CASSFGGSQPQHF. DNA of the CDR3: TGTGCCAGCAGTTTTGGCGGATCTCAGCCCCAGCATTTT. The entire variable domain, with the rest obtained from reference TRBV28 and TRBJ1-5, is as follows: DVKVTQSSRYLVKRTGEKVFLECVQDMDHENMFWYRQDPGLGLRLIYFSYDVKMKEKGDIPEGYSVSREKKERFSLILESASTNQTSMYLCASSFGGSQPQHFGDGTRLSIL.

The CDR3 bases are TGTGCCAGTAGTATAGGATACGGTCTCTACGAGCAGTACTTC. Protein product: CASSIGYGLYEQYF. The V call is TRBV19, the J call TRBJ2-7, with D unclear. Germline CDR1 reads LNHDA; CDR2 reads SQIVND (reference sequence). V was shortened by 1 base and J by 3 bases, with 10 bases between the two germline ends. This CDR3 comprises 14 residues.

Concerning this clone: A far bigger clonotype differs at one base, so this is likely a read error. The chain is built from TRBV11-1 and TRBJ2-7, with 7 bases aligning to TRBD1. The V segment lost 1 base and the J segment 6 bases; nucleotides outside the gene matches: 6. The length of the CDR3 is 14 residues. The germline gives CDR1 SGHAT, CDR2 FQDESV (reference sequence). The DNA of the CDR3 is TGTGCCAGCAGCTTAGGACAGGGCGTCAGCGAGCAGTACTTC. Residues: CASSLGQGVSEQYF.

The gene calls are TRBV6-1 and TRBJ2-7; 9 nucleotides agree with TRBD1. V shed 6 bases and J 4 bases; nucleotides not matched to a gene: 10. CDR1 MNHNS and CDR2 SASEGT come from the germline V gene. The CDR3 sequence is 15 residues long. CDR3 residues: CASRILGTGWYEQYF. DNA of the CDR3: TGTGCCAGCAGAATCCTGGGGACAGGGTGGTACGAGCAGTACTTC.

The chain joins TRBV5-4 to TRBJ2-7, with D perhaps TRBD1 or TRBD2 (6 bases each). The CDR3 extends over 15 amino acids. Looked up from germline, CDR1 is SGHNT and CDR2 is YYREEE (reference sequence). V gave up 4 bases and J gave up 0 bases, with 14 bases separating them. CDR3 loop: CASSPGGLSSYEQYF. The CDR3 DNA reads as TGTGCCAGCAGCCCCGGGGGCCTTAGCTCCTACGAGCAGTACTTC.